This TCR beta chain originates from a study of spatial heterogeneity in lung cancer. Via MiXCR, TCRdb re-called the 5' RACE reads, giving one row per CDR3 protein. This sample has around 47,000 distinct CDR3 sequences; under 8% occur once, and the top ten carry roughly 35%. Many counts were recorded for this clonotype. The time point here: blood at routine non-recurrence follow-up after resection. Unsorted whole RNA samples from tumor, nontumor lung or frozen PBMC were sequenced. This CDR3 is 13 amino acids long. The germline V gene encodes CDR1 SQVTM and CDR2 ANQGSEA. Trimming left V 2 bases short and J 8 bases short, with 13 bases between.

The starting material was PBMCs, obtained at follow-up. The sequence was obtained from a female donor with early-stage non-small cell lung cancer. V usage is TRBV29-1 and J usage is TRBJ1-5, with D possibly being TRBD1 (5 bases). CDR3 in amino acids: CSVESSGGEPQHF. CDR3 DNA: TGCAGCGTTGAATCCTCAGGAGGGGAGCCCCAGCATTTT.